Presented here are 2 T cell receptor beta chains from one specimen sequenced in a study of blood T cell repertoires in COVID-19. Repertoires were generated with immunoSEQ multiplex PCR, while TCRdb's copy carries only in-frame clones and drops some. There are about 110,000 clones in the sample; 88% occur only once, and 3% to 3.5% lies in the top ten. Source material: peripheral blood. The receptors here all came from a woman in her forties or fifties with acute or convalescent COVID-19.

This sequence joins TRBV19 and TRBJ1-1, with unresolved D. The germline CDR1 and CDR2 sequences are LNHDA and SQIVND (reference sequence). Trimming stripped 5 bases from V and 8 bases from J, with 12 bases between. The length of the CDR3 is 12 residues. In DNA, the CDR3 is TGTGCCAGTAGTCTGACAAGCAGCGAAGCTTTCTTT. Amino acid sequence: CASSLTSSEAFF.

The rearrangement links TRBV18 to TRBJ2-2, with TRBD1 identical over 9 bases. Per the germline V gene, CDR1 is KGHSH and CDR2 is LQKENI. With 3 bases clipped from V and 4 bases from J, the junction kept 3 bases outside the gene matches. The CDR3 is 15 residues long. Written as DNA, the CDR3 is TGTGCCAGCTCACCGGGACAGGGTGTCACCGGGGAGCTGTTTTTT. It is translated as CASSPGQGVTGELFF.